This T cell receptor (beta chain) was recorded in a study of T cell responses to AZD1222 COVID-19 vaccine. Points from the study as a whole: No day 14 peak samples; only post-peak repertoires were characterized. Females made up more of the donors, who were largely white British, and clonal diversity may have come out too low.

Details on this clone: No antigen is known for it.

Trimming left V 1 base short and J 5 bases short, with 15 bases between. Germline V gene data show CDR1 as SGHDN and CDR2 as FVKESK. The CDR3 has 15 residues. Libraries were prepared by immunoSEQ multiplex PCR; TCRdb keeps only in-frame clonotypes and omits some of them. The table shows about 190,000 clones, with around 94% occurring only once. The clonotype originates from an adult in good health. The sequences come from peripheral blood, collected on day 0 of AZD1222 vaccination. This rearrangement joins TRBV14 to TRBJ2-7; tentatively, D is TRBD1 (6 bases). In nucleotides, the CDR3 is TGTGCCAGCAGCCAAGTGACAGGAATTCCCAACGAGCAGTACTTC. Translating gives CASSQVTGIPNEQYF.